The sequence of this T cell receptor (beta chain) was determined in a study of Tregs in tolerant kidney transplant recipients. Study results and limitations: Activated donor B cell expansion appeared to reveal the most relevant donor-specific TCRbeta repertoire. For some patients, primers changed over time, blocking nucleotide-level comparison. Biological reproducibility was not directly addressed in this study.

Regarding this clone: As yet, its antigen is unknown.

The CDR3 length is 14 residues. Trimming pared 1 base from V and 4 bases from J, leaving 11 bases between. Germline CDR1 MGHRA, CDR2 YSYEKL. Mixed chimerism was transient after nonmyeloablative marrow transplants from related graft donors. Generated by immunoSEQ multiplex PCR, the TCRdb table keeps only in-frame clones and is missing some. The data hold 50,000 or so clones, with over 80% observed a single time. The sample was CD8+ T cells from blood (PBMCs), taken 24 months after the transplant. The chain carries TRBV4-1 and TRBJ2-7, with D possibly being TRBD2 (5 bases). This TCR came from a human patient who received a combined kidney and bone marrow transplant. Some T cells may originate from the graft donor. The CDR3 reads CASSQVIRGYEQYF. As DNA, the CDR3 is TGCGCCAGCAGCCAAGTGATTCGGGGATACGAGCAGTACTTC.